The clone carrying this T cell receptor (beta chain) was counted between two and nine times. This record belongs to a study of blood T cell repertoires in COVID-19. Assay: immunoSEQ multiplex PCR; the TCRdb copy retains only in-frame clones and omits some. The repertoire holds approximately 200,000 clones, with around 80% as singletons. After removal of 4 bases from V and 12 bases from J, the junction contained 11 bases not matched to a gene. The CDR3 spans 16 residues. CDR1 and CDR2 from the germline V gene are MNHEY and SVGAGI. The TCR originated in a woman between 50 and 59 years old with acute or convalescent COVID-19. The sample taken for sequencing was peripheral blood. This rearrangement joins TRBV6-5 to TRBJ2-1; 14 nucleotides align to TRBD2. The CDR3 DNA reads TGTGCCAGCAGTTCCCCAGGGACTAGCGGGAGCAGTGCGCAGTTCTTC. It encodes CASSSPGTSGSSAQFF.